One sample yielded the 13 T cell receptor beta chains listed below, sequenced in a study of CD8+ T cells in alopecia areata (dated by TCRdb to the late 2010s). The time point label on this specimen signifies: roughly 24 weeks on oral tofacitinib. The sample's treatment or condition, from its label and the paper: oral pan-JAK inhibitor, 5-10 mg twice daily. Libraries were built with the immunoSEQ multiplex PCR assay. To provide template for TCR sequencing, every sample had RNA extracted and reverse transcribed into cDNA. TCRdb retrieved this table from immuneACCESS and kept in-frame rearrangements only. Not all clones are present; in checked studies, unresolved V genes account for under half, and no reason is known for the remainder. The sample data list about 76,000 clones, and around 66% of these were observed just once. The ten largest clones take up around 24% of the sample. Source: CD8+ T cells sorted from blood, taken at week 24, from a patient treated with tofacitinib. The origin of the receptors is a human donor with alopecia areata.

The chain combines TRBV6-1 with TRBJ1-5; a weak D match, TRBD1 (5 bases). CDR3 length equals 17 residues. Trimming shortened V by 4 bases and J by 5 bases, and 21 bases separated the two germline ends. The germline CDR1 and CDR2 sequences are MNHNS and SASEGT. The CDR3 protein is CASSVQGTELNYQPQHF. CDR3 DNA sequence: TGTGCCAGCAGTGTCCAAGGGACCGAACTTAACTATCAGCCCCAGCATTTT.

The chain has TRBV27 and TRBJ2-4, with 8 nucleotides matching TRBD1. The CDR3 runs 14 residues. J was trimmed by 9 bases and V by 5 bases; bases with no gene match: 9. Germline lookup yields CDR1 MNHEY and CDR2 SMNVEV (reference sequence). CDR3 sequence: CASSTGTGSPIQYF. In nucleotides, the CDR3 is TGTGCCAGCAGTACCGGGACAGGCAGTCCCATTCAGTACTTC.

The genes are TRBV5-4 and TRBJ2-2; D gene ambiguous. Trimming removed 3 bases from V and 1 base from J, with 4 bases in between. The germline CDR1 and CDR2 sequences are SGHNT and YYREEE (reference sequence). The CDR3 sequence is 13 residues long. CDR3 protein: CASSWGNTGELFF. The CDR3 DNA is TGTGCCAGCAGCTGGGGGAACACCGGGGAGCTGTTTTTT.

In this sample, this clone turned up once. The V call is TRBV7-9, the J call TRBJ1-1; possibly TRBD1 for D (6 bases). The CDR3 totals 13 residues. Germline V lookup: CDR1 SEHNR, CDR2 FQNEAQ (reference sequence). Trimming left V 4 bases short and J 7 bases short, with 13 bases between. CDR3 amino acids: CASSSNRVGEAFF. CDR3 sequence (DNA): TGTGCCAGCAGCTCTAACAGGGTCGGTGAAGCTTTCTTT.

The rearrangement joins TRBV6-5 to TRBJ2-3; TRBD2 matches at 15 bases. From germline, CDR1 is MNHEY and CDR2 SVGAGI. The V segment lost 5 bases and the J segment 6 bases; nucleotides outside the gene matches: 3. The CDR3 contains 15 residues. CDR3 sequence: CASSPGTSGGDTQYF. The DNA of the CDR3 is TGTGCCAGCAGTCCCGGGACTAGCGGGGGGGATACGCAGTATTTT.

The J gene is TRBJ2-7, the V gene TRBV7-9; 8 nucleotides match TRBD2. V lost 5 bases to trimming and J lost 3 bases; unmatched junction nucleotides: 0. The germline gives CDR1 SEHNR, CDR2 FQNEAQ (reference sequence). The CDR3 is made up of 12 amino acids. DNA for the CDR3: TGTGCCAGCAGCCGGGAGGGCTACGAGCAGTACTTC. It translates to CASSREGYEQYF.

The genes are TRBV28 and TRBJ2-1; D may be TRBD1 (6 bases). CDR1 MDHEN and CDR2 SYDVKM come from the germline V gene. The CDR3 contains 12 residues. V lost 5 bases and J 4 bases, leaving 6 bases between the germline ends. The CDR3 protein is CASSDRYNEQFF. DNA for the CDR3: TGTGCCAGCAGTGACAGGTACAATGAGCAGTTCTTC.

The chain has TRBV7-2 and TRBJ2-1; D is undetermined. V lost 3 bases, J lost 0 bases, and 9 bases lay in between. CDR3 size: 15 residues. CDR1 and CDR2 (germline): SGHTA, FQGNSA. CDR3 sequence reads: CASSLERTSYNEQFF. The CDR3, as DNA: TGTGCCAGCAGCTTGGAGCGTACCTCCTACAATGAGCAGTTCTTC.

The rearrangement joins TRBV15 to TRBJ1-2; TRBD1 agrees at 12 bases. This CDR3 has 19 residues. The ends lost 2 bases at V and 8 bases at J; junction bases unmatched: 18. Germline CDR1 is LNHNV and CDR2 is YYDKDF (reference sequence). CDR3 in DNA: TGTGCCACCAGCAGACCGCCGGGACAGGGGGCGATCCCCTCCGGGGGCTACACCTTC. Residues: CATSRPPGQGAIPSGGYTF.

This clone occurred a few times. The chain is built from TRBV4-3 and TRBJ1-2; possibly TRBD1 for D (5 bases). V lost 3 bases and J lost 4, with 18 bases in between. The CDR3 length is 16 residues. From germline, CDR1 is LGHNA and CDR2 YSLEER. CDR3 amino acids: CASSHSGRDPRYGYTF. In nucleotides, the CDR3 is TGCGCCAGCAGCCACTCGGGCCGGGACCCGCGCTATGGCTACACCTTC.

In this sample, this clone turned up a few times. The DNA of the CDR3 is TGTGCCAGCAGTTATTCGAAGGCAACAAATACGCAGTATTTT. This codes for CASSYSKATNTQYF. The chain carries TRBV6-6 and TRBJ2-3, with D unclear. V lost 3 bases and J 7 bases, leaving 14 bases between the germline ends. Germline V gene lookup returns CDR1 MNHNY and CDR2 SVGAGI (reference sequence). The CDR3 is made up of 14 amino acids.

The V call is TRBV29-1, the J call TRBJ2-7, with 7 bases identical to TRBD2. Germline V gene lookup returns CDR1 SQVTM and CDR2 ANQGSEA. The ends lost 1 base at V and 4 bases at J; junction bases unmatched: 10. This CDR3 region has 15 residues. The CDR3 sequence is CSVEVFGGSSYEQYF. The CDR3 DNA sequence: TGCAGCGTTGAAGTCTTTGGCGGGAGCTCGTACGAGCAGTACTTC.

V usage is TRBV4-3 and J usage is TRBJ2-1; perhaps TRBD2 as D (6 bases). V was pared by 1 base and J by 3 bases, with 16 bases between. The CDR3 has 17 amino acids. CDR1 is LGHNA, CDR2 YSLEER, per germline. CDR3 sequence (DNA): TGCGCCAGCAGCCAAGCGGACTCGTCGGGGGTCTACAATGAGCAGTTCTTC. Encoded protein: CASSQADSSGVYNEQFF.